What follows are 32 T cell receptor beta chains derived from one specimen sequenced in a study of blood T cell repertoires in COVID-19. The repertoire was sequenced with immunoSEQ multiplex PCR; TCRdb's copy has only in-frame clones and lacks some. The data hold around 300,000 clones, with about 86% observed a single time. Sequencing was performed on peripheral blood. The receptors shown here come from a woman aged 70 to 79 with COVID-19, enrolled during active disease.

The chain joins TRBV6-6 to TRBJ2-1; 7 nucleotides agree with TRBD2. This CDR3 spans 15 amino acids. Germline assignment: CDR1 MNHNY and CDR2 SVGAGI (reference sequence). Trimming at V came to 4 bases and at J to 7 bases, leaving 10 bases not matched to a gene. The CDR3 loop reads CASSWGEGRPNEQFF. The CDR3 coding sequence is TGTGCCAGCAGTTGGGGGGAGGGGCGGCCTAATGAGCAGTTCTTC.

This clone has more than one count but fewer than ten. The J gene is TRBJ1-5, the V gene TRBV15; D is perhaps TRBD1 (6 bases). V was clipped by 0 bases and J by 7 bases, with 13 bases between them. The CDR3 length is 15 residues. Germline V gene lookup returns CDR1 LNHNV and CDR2 YYDKDF (reference sequence). The CDR3 DNA reads TGTGCCACCAGCAGAGATGGACAGAGAGGACAGCCCCAGCATTTT. It encodes CATSRDGQRGQPQHF.

CDR3 region: CASSTDRGVGYTF. CDR3 coding DNA: TGTGCCAGCAGTACCGACAGGGGGGTAGGCTACACCTTC. The V gene is TRBV27, the J gene TRBJ1-2; 9 bases match TRBD1. The CDR3 sequence is 13 residues long. V lost 5 bases and J lost 8; bases outside the gene matches: 6. In germline, CDR1 is MNHEY, CDR2 SMNVEV (reference sequence).

The chain combines TRBV5-1 with TRBJ2-5, with 12 nucleotides matching TRBD2. With 4 bases clipped from V and 5 bases from J, the junction kept 6 bases outside the gene matches. This CDR3 is 15 amino acids long. CDR1 is SGHRS and CDR2 is YFSETQ in the germline V gene. The CDR3 spells CASSASTSGGETQYF. CDR3 bases: TGCGCCAGCAGCGCCTCGACTAGCGGGGGCGAGACCCAGTACTTC. Full variable domain (missing parts from reference TRBV5-1 and TRBJ2-5): KAGVTQTPRYLIKTRGQQVTLSCSPISGHRSVSWYQQTPGQGLQFLFEYFSETQRNKGNFPGRFSGRQFSNSRSEMNVSTLELGDSALYLCASSASTSGGETQYFGPGTRLLVL.

This chain uses TRBV19 with TRBJ2-1; the match to TRBD1 covers 8 bases. The CDR3 is made up of 16 amino acids. After removal of 0 bases from V and 8 bases from J, the junction contained 9 bases not matched to a gene. Germline lookup yields CDR1 LNHDA and CDR2 SQIVND (reference sequence). Here the CDR3 DNA reads TGTGCCAGTAGTATAGATCAACAGGGGGTTTTGGATGAGCAGTTCTTC. Translation gives CASSIDQQGVLDEQFF.

The chain recombines TRBV19 with TRBJ1-6; D possibly corresponds to TRBD1 (5 bases). V was cut by 4 bases and J by 6 bases, with 16 bases left in between. The CDR3 length is 16 residues. Germline CDR1 and CDR2: LNHDA and SQIVND (reference sequence). This CDR3 is CASSTQHGGSNSPLHF. The CDR3 coding sequence is TGTGCCAGTAGTACCCAACACGGGGGGAGTAATTCACCCCTCCACTTT.

A few counts support this clone. The chain recombines TRBV12-3 or TRBV12-4 with TRBJ2-7; 7 bases are a match to TRBD2. CDR3 size: 12 residues. Trimming removed 4 bases from V and 6 bases from J; junction bases left unmatched: 3. CDR3 region: CASSSGGSEQYF. The CDR3 DNA sequence: TGTGCCAGCAGTTCCGGGGGGAGCGAGCAGTACTTC.

The chain links TRBV28 to TRBJ2-5; 7 positions agree with TRBD1. The CDR3 totals 12 residues. Germline V gene sequence: CDR1 MDHEN, CDR2 SYDVKM. J gave up 5 bases and V 6 bases, and 3 bases lay outside the gene matches. The CDR3 DNA is TGTGCCAGCAGAGGGGGCTGGGAGACCCAGTACTTC. Its translation is CASRGGWETQYF.

The chain is built from TRBV9 and TRBJ1-1, with a weak D call TRBD1 (6 bases). The CDR3 is made up of 16 amino acids. Germline lookup yields CDR1 SGDLS and CDR2 YYNGEE. Trimming cost V 0 bases and J 4 bases, with 16 bases left between them. CDR3 residues: CASSVDPQGQGTEAFF. The CDR3 nucleotides are TGTGCCAGCAGCGTAGACCCACAGGGACAAGGCACTGAAGCTTTCTTT.

This clone was seen just once. The chain links TRBV9 to TRBJ1-4; D may be TRBD1 (5 bases). The V and J ends lost 3 bases and 6 bases respectively, with 15 bases between them. Germline V CDR1 and CDR2: SGDLS, YYNGEE. The CDR3 is 15 residues long. The CDR3 DNA sequence: TGTGCCAGCAGCGCCGATTTAGGGGTCGATGAAAAACTGTTTTTT. Its protein is CASSADLGVDEKLFF. Complete variable domain (other parts from reference TRBV9 and TRBJ1-4): DSGVTQTPKHLITATGQRVTLRCSPRSGDLSVYWYQQSLDQGLQFLIQYYNGEERAKGNILERFSAQQFPDLHSELNLSSLELGDSALYFCASSADLGVDEKLFFGSGTQLSVL.

This clone was seen once. The chain is built from TRBV6-5 and TRBJ1-6, with D unresolved. Trimming took off 6 bases at V and 0 bases at J, with 6 bases between the two ends. This CDR3 spans 14 amino acids. Per germline, CDR1 MNHEY and CDR2 SVGAGI. CDR3 sequence: CASRDFSYNSPLHF. The CDR3 DNA follows: TGTGCCAGCAGAGACTTCTCCTATAATTCACCCCTCCACTTT.

This rearrangement joins TRBV12-5 to TRBJ2-7; D might be TRBD1 (7 bases). V was pared by 0 bases and J by 0 bases, with 15 bases between. The CDR3 length is 17 residues. CDR1 and CDR2 from the germline V gene are LGHNT and FRNRAP. The CDR3 loop is CASGLVRGTVSSYEQYF. The CDR3 coding sequence is TGTGCTAGTGGTTTGGTACGGGGGACAGTGAGCTCCTACGAGCAGTACTTC.

This clone was seen more than once but under ten times. The chain is built from TRBV5-4 and TRBJ1-6, with TRBD1 matching 9 bases. Per germline, CDR1 SGHNT and CDR2 YYREEE (reference sequence). V was clipped by 4 bases and J by 7 bases; unmatched bases: 9. The CDR3 spans 16 residues. The CDR3 region is CASSLPTGQGNSPLHF. The CDR3 DNA is TGTGCCAGCAGCCTACCGACTGGACAGGGGAATTCACCCCTCCACTTT. The whole variable domain, remainder taken from reference TRBV5-4 and TRBJ1-6, is ETGVTQSPTHLIKTRGQQVTLRCSSQSGHNTVSWYQQALGQGPQFIFQYYREEENGRGNFPPRFSGLQFPNYSSELNVNALELDDSALYLCASSLPTGQGNSPLHFGNGTRLTVT.

V is TRBV5-4 and J is TRBJ2-3; 8 positions match TRBD2. Germline assignment: CDR1 SGHNT and CDR2 YYREEE (reference sequence). The length of the CDR3 is 19 residues. The trim removed 0 bases at V and 6 bases at J, leaving 18 bases unmatched. CDR3 region: CASSLDGFSRGGPSDTQYF. The CDR3 coding sequence is TGTGCCAGCAGCTTGGATGGGTTCAGCCGGGGGGGCCCATCGGATACGCAGTATTTT.

The CDR3 sequence is CASSFFGTEIFYEQYF. CDR3 coding DNA: TGTGCCAGCAGCTTTTTTGGGACAGAAATTTTTTACGAGCAGTACTTC. V usage is TRBV5-8 and J usage is TRBJ2-7, with 7 bases that match TRBD1. V lost 2 bases, J lost 4 bases, and 12 bases stayed unmatched. The germline V gene encodes CDR1 SGHTS and CDR2 YDEGEE. The CDR3 consists of 16 residues.

The CDR3 loop reads CASRKGGAQETQYF. As DNA, the CDR3 is TGTGCCAGCAGAAAGGGGGGGGCCCAAGAGACCCAGTACTTC. The V call is TRBV27, the J call TRBJ2-5, with a weak D call TRBD2 (7 bases). The CDR3 is 14 residues long. Germline V lookup: CDR1 MNHEY, CDR2 SMNVEV (reference sequence). Trimming shortened V by 6 bases and J by 1 base, and 12 bases separated the two germline ends.

This clone was observed once. The chain is built from TRBV6-5 and TRBJ1-5, with TRBD1 matching 9 bases. V trimming: 6 bases; J trimming: 2 bases; junction bases outside the gene matches: 5. Germline V gene sequence: CDR1 MNHEY, CDR2 SVGAGI. This CDR3 contains 15 residues. The CDR3 sequence: CASSLRQGGNQPQHF. CDR3 in DNA: TGTGCCAGCAGCTTAAGACAGGGGGGCAATCAGCCCCAGCATTTT.

The rearrangement joins TRBV11-2 to TRBJ1-1, with 8 bases that match TRBD1. J lost 3 bases, V lost 5 bases, and 5 bases had no gene match. The CDR3 extends over 14 amino acids. Per germline, CDR1 SGHAT and CDR2 FQNNGV. The CDR3 coding sequence is TGTGCCAGCAGCCTACAGGGGGGGTACACTGAAGCTTTCTTT. This encodes CASSLQGGYTEAFF.

The chain combines TRBV12-3 or TRBV12-4 with TRBJ1-2, with D unresolved. V was shortened by 5 bases and J by 5 bases, with 12 bases between the two germline ends. The CDR3 extends over 13 amino acids. The CDR3 nucleotides are TGTGCCAGCAGTCGCGGGGATAATTATGGCTACACCTTC. Protein: CASSRGDNYGYTF.

The gene calls are TRBV2 and TRBJ1-1, with a weak D call TRBD1 (5 bases). Germline V gene data show CDR1 as SNHLY and CDR2 as FYNNEI. This CDR3 is built from 16 residues. V gave up 6 bases and J gave up 1 base, with 18 bases separating them. The CDR3 loop is CASSFDFRVQNTEAFF. In DNA, the CDR3 is TGTGCCAGCAGCTTCGATTTCAGGGTTCAGAACACTGAAGCTTTCTTT.

The chain combines TRBV12-1 with TRBJ2-7; TRBD1 is the table's D call, not checked against the DNA. TRBV12-1 is labeled a pseudogene. The CDR3 sequence is 17 residues long. For the CDR3, the DNA is TGTGCCAGCAGCCAGAGGCCCGGGACAGGGGTCCGGTACGAGCAGTACTTC. This encodes CASSQRPGTGVRYEQYF.

The V and J genes are TRBV5-1 and TRBJ1-2; D perhaps matches TRBD1 (6 bases). V shed 0 bases and J shed 7 bases, with 13 bases lying between them. This CDR3 has 14 amino acids. Germline loops: CDR1 SGHRS, CDR2 YFSETQ. CDR3 in amino acids: CASSLAGQGFGYTF. DNA of the CDR3: TGCGCCAGCAGCTTGGCCGGCCAGGGGTTTGGCTACACCTTC.

The chain has TRBV29-1 and TRBJ1-6; possible D gene TRBD1, 6 bases. The V gene's germline CDR1 is SQVTM and CDR2 ANQGSEA. Trimming pared 4 bases from V and 10 bases from J, leaving 11 bases between. This CDR3 comprises 12 residues. Here the CDR3 reads CSVGGGGSPLHF. CDR3 coding DNA: TGCAGCGTTGGAGGGGGTGGATCACCCCTCCACTTT.

This chain joins TRBV11-2 and TRBJ2-3; a weak D match, TRBD2 (5 bases). V lost 6 bases and J lost 2, with 12 bases in between. The CDR3 has 14 residues. CDR1 is SGHAT, CDR2 FQNNGV, per germline. The CDR3: CASSLRGLTDTQYF. The CDR3 nucleotides read TGTGCCAGCAGTCTGCGAGGACTCACAGATACGCAGTATTTT.

This clone was seen a single time. The CDR3 DNA is TGTGCCAGCAGTTCTTTATTTAGCGGGGGTAGGGAGCTGTTTTTT. Translation: CASSSLFSGGRELFF. This chain uses TRBV27 with TRBJ2-2, with 9 positions matching TRBD2. CDR1 MNHEY and CDR2 SMNVEV come from the germline V gene (reference sequence). The CDR3 covers 15 residues. Unmatched junction bases numbered 9, after V lost 4 bases and J lost 9 bases.

The V call is TRBV4-2, the J call TRBJ1-1, with D tentatively TRBD1 (5 bases). CDR1 is LGHNA, CDR2 YNFKEQ, per germline. CDR3 size: 15 residues. Trimming cost V 1 base and J 1 base, with 10 bases left between them. CDR3 bases: TGTGCCAGCAGCCAAGTCGGGGGAGGGAACACTGAAGCTTTCTTT. Its protein product is CASSQVGGGNTEAFF.

The chain couples TRBV7-6 to TRBJ2-2; no definite D call. Between the trimmed V and J ends, which lost 5 bases and 6 bases, there was a span of 13 bases. CDR1 is SGHVS and CDR2 is FNYEAQ in the germline V gene. The CDR3 is made up of 14 amino acids. The chain's CDR3 is CASSPLMSPGELFF. CDR3 coding DNA: TGTGCCAGCAGCCCCCTTATGAGCCCCGGGGAGCTGTTTTTT.

The chain is built from TRBV30 and TRBJ1-1; 9 bases map to TRBD1. The CDR3 consists of 15 residues. V trimming: 1 base; J trimming: 1 base; junction bases outside the gene matches: 4. The germline CDR1 and CDR2 sequences are GTSNPN and SVGIG (reference sequence). The CDR3 region is CAWSDPGQGNTEAFF. CDR3 DNA: TGTGCCTGGAGTGACCCGGGACAGGGGAACACTGAAGCTTTCTTT.

The chain links TRBV5-6 to TRBJ2-7; 7 nucleotides match TRBD1. The V gene end was trimmed by 3 bases and the J gene end by 2 bases; junction bases not matched to a gene: 5. Germline CDR1 is SGHDT and CDR2 is YYEEEE. There are 14 residues in the CDR3. The DNA for the CDR3 is TGTGCCAGCAGCTCGACAGGGACCCCCTACGAGCAGTACTTC. Translation: CASSSTGTPYEQYF. The full variable domain, completed using reference TRBV5-6 and TRBJ2-7, is DAGVTQSPTHLIKTRGQQVTLRCSPKSGHDTVSWYQQALGQGPQFIFQYYEEEERQRGNFPDRFSGHQFPNYSSELNVNALLLGDSALYLCASSSTGTPYEQYFGPGTRLTVT.

The V and J genes are TRBV5-1 and TRBJ1-1; 8 nucleotides align to TRBD1. J was trimmed by 1 base and V by 4 bases; bases with no gene match: 6. Germline V gives CDR1 SGHRS, CDR2 YFSETQ. The CDR3 spans 15 residues. The CDR3 region has the DNA TGCGCCAGCAGCCCAAGGACAGGGTCGAACACTGAAGCTTTCTTT. Amino acids: CASSPRTGSNTEAFF.

This clone was counted a single time. The rearrangement links TRBV6-6 to TRBJ1-5, with 8 bases lining up with TRBD1. The CDR3 runs to 15 residues. V was pared by 0 bases and J by 8 bases, with 6 bases of the junction left unmatched. Germline CDR1 and CDR2: MNHNY and SVGAGI (reference sequence). The CDR3 loop is CASSYSQGAVEPQHF. The CDR3 nucleotides are TGTGCCAGCAGTTACTCTCAGGGGGCCGTAGAGCCCCAGCATTTT.

The V gene is TRBV4-1, the J gene TRBJ2-1, with D possibly being TRBD2 (5 bases). Germline CDR1 reads MGHRA; CDR2 reads YSYEKL. V was shortened by 1 base and J by 7 bases, with 11 bases between the two germline ends. The CDR3 totals 14 residues. CDR3 nucleotide sequence: TGCGCCAGCAGCCAAGGCGGGTCTGGTAATGAGCAGTTCTTC. Residues: CASSQGGSGNEQFF.